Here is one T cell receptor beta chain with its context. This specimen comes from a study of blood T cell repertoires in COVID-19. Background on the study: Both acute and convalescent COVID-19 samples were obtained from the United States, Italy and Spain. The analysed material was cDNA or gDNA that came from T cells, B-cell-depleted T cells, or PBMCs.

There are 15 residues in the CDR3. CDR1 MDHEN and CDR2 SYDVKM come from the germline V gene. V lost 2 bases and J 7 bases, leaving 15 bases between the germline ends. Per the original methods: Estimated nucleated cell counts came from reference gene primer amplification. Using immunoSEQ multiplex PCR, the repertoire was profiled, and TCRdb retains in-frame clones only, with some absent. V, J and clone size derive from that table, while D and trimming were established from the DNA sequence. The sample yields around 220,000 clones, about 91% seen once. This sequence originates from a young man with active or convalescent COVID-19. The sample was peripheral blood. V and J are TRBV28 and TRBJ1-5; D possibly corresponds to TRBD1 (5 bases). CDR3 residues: CASSLIGGTHQPQHF. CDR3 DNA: TGTGCCAGCAGTTTAATCGGGGGAACCCACCAGCCCCAGCATTTT.